This record covers a single T cell receptor (beta chain). This specimen comes from a study of blood T cell repertoires in COVID-19. Original handling: Amplified reference gene primers provided the basis for estimating nucleated cell counts. Assay used: immunoSEQ multiplex PCR; TCRdb lists only in-frame clones, some missing. The V and J calls and the clone size are those of that table, but D and trimming were determined from the DNA. In the table there are nearly 85,000 clones, around four fifths of which are singletons. Sequenced input: peripheral blood. This clonotype was sampled from a woman aged 55-69 years with acute or convalescent COVID-19.

The chain's CDR3 is CASSEWDRASGYTF. The CDR3 nucleotides read TGTGCCAGCAGTGAATGGGACAGGGCTTCTGGCTACACCTTC. The genes are TRBV6-1 and TRBJ1-2; 9 bases are a match to TRBD1. Trimming at V came to 2 bases and at J to 7 bases, leaving 5 bases not matched to a gene. The CDR3 loop spans 14 amino acids. Looked up from germline, CDR1 is MNHNS and CDR2 is SASEGT.